A selection of T cell receptor beta chains follows, all from one sample in a study of blood T cell repertoires in COVID-19. Only in-frame clones appear in the TCRdb table, and some are missing; sequencing was by immunoSEQ multiplex PCR. In the table there are 150,000 to 200,000 clones, around 86% of which are singletons. The sequenced material came from peripheral blood. These receptors came from a woman aged 25 to 45 with active or convalescent COVID-19. The conserved cysteine and the conserved F or W are not part of the CDR3 here. D genes are given only for firm matches.

>TRBJ1-2|TRBV30|.
AWSVLDYGYT
>TRBJ2-1|TRBV6-5|.
ASSYADRRDNEQF
>TRBJ1-5|TRBV27|.
ASRLARGQPQH
>TRBJ1-4|TRBV11-3|TRBD1
ASRRTGVEKLF
>TRBJ1-5|TRBV18|.
ASSTQGGGNQPQH
>TRBJ1-6|TRBV5-4|TRBD1
ASSLQGVADPPLH
>TRBJ1-5|TRBV19|TRBD1
ATRDRVKQPQH
>TRBJ1-1|TRBV28|.
ASRSHGGNTEAF
>TRBJ2-7|TRBV19|TRBD1
ASSTTGGQEQY
>TRBJ2-3|TRBV11-3|TRBD2
ASSLLAGTDTQY
>TRBJ1-3|TRBV18|.
ASSPAGASGNTIY
>TRBJ1-6|TRBV5-1|.
ASSPGLYNSPLH
>TRBJ1-2|TRBV19|TRBD1
ASSPTGNLWSYT
>TRBJ1-5|TRBV28|.
ASQWGGRGSNQPQH
>TRBJ1-1|TRBV6-5|.
ASSSTENTEAF
>TRBJ1-1|TRBV18|.
ASSRGQLAEAF
>TRBJ2-1|TRBV3-1/TRBV3-2|TRBD2
ASSLLGGLAGVADEQF
>TRBJ2-3|TRBV7-9|.
ASSLDRVNRAVTQY
>TRBJ2-7|TRBV14|.
ASSQQQGNYEQY
>TRBJ2-5|TRBV5-6|TRBD2
ASSFSGGLETQY
>TRBJ1-4|TRBV5-6|TRBD1
ASSARTGLPNEKLF
>TRBJ2-1|TRBV19|TRBD2
ASKLAGSYNEQF
>TRBJ1-1|TRBV20-1|.
SWSRNTEAF
>TRBJ2-4|TRBV11-2|TRBD1
ASSPTGGLAKNIQY
>TRBJ2-2|TRBV5-1|TRBD1
ASSLKPGTGGPNTGELF
>TRBJ2-7|TRBV6-6|.
ASSFGNSYEQY
>TRBJ1-1|TRBV3-1/TRBV3-2|.
ASSQSSGLWTEAF
>TRBJ1-2|TRBV10-2|TRBD1
ASSSRTGYGYT
>TRBJ1-2|TRBV6-5|TRBD1
ASSITGVPANGYT
>TRBJ2-7|TRBV9|.
ASSRGVSTTYEQY
>TRBJ1-3|TRBV28|TRBD1
ASSFVGGARDTIY
>TRBJ1-6|TRBV2|TRBD1
ASSAPGTGSSPLH
>TRBJ2-7|TRBV19|TRBD2
ASSIQSGANYEQY